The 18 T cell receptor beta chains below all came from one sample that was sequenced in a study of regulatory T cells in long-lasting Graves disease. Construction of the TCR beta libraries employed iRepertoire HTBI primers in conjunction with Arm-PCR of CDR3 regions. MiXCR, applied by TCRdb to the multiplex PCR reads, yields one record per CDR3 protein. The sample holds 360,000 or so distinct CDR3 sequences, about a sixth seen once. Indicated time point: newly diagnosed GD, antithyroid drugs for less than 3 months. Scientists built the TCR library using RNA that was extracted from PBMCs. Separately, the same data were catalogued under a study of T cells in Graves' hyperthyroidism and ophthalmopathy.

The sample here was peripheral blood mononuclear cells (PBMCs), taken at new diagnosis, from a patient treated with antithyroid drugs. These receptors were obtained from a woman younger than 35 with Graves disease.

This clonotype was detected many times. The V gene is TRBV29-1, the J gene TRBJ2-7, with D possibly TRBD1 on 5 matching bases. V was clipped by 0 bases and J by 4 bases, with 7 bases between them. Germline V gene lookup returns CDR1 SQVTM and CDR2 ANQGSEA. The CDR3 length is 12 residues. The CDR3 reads CSVEDRVYEQYF. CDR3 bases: TGCAGCGTTGAAGACAGGGTATACGAGCAGTACTTC.

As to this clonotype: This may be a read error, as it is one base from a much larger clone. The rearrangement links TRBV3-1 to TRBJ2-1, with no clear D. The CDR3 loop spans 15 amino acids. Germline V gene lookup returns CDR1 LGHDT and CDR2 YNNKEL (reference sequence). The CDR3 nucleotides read TGTGCCGGCAGCCCCCCCGGGTACACCTACAATGAGCAGTTCTTC. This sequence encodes CAGSPPGYTYNEQFF.

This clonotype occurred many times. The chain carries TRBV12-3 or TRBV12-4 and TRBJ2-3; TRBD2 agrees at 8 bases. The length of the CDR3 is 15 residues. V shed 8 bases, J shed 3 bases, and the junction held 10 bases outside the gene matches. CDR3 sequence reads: CASVQRGKGTDTQYF. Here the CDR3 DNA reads TGTGCCAGCGTTCAGCGGGGGAAGGGTACAGATACGCAGTATTTT.

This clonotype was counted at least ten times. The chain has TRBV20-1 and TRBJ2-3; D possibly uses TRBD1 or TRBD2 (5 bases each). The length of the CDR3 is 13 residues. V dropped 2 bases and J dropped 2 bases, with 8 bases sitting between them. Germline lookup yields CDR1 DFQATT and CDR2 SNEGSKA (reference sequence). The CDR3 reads CSARIGTTDTQYF. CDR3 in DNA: TGCAGTGCTAGAATAGGGACCACAGATACGCAGTATTTT.

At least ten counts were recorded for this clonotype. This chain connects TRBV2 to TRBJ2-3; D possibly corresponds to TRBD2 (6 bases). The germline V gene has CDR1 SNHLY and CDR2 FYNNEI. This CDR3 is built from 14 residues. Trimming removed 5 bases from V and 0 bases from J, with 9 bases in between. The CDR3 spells CASSLGTSTDTQYF. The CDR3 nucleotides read TGTGCCAGCAGTCTTGGGACTAGCACAGATACGCAGTATTTT.

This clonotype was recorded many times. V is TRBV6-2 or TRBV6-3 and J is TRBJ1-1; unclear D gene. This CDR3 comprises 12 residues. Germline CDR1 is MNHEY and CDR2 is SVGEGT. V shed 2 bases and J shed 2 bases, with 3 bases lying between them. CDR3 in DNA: TGTGCCAGCAGTTACATTAACACTGAAGCTTTCTTT. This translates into CASSYINTEAFF.

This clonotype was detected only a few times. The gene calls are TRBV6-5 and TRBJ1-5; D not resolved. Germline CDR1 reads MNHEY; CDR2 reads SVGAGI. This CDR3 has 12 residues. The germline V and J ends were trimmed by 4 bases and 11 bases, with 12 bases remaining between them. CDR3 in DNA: TGTGCCAGCAGTTCCCTAGGTGGGGCCCAGCATTTT. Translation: CASSSLGGAQHF.

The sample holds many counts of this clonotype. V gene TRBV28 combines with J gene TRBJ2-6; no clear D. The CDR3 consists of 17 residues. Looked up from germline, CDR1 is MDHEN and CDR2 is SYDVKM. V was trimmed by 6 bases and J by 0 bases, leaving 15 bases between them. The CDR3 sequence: CASSPNTLISGANVLTF. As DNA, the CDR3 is TGTGCCAGCAGCCCAAACACTTTGATCTCTGGGGCCAACGTCCTGACTTTC.

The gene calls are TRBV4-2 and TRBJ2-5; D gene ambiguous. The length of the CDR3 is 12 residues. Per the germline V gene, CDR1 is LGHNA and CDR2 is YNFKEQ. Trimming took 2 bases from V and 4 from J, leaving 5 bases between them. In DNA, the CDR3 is TGTGCCAGCAGCCAACCCTCAGAGACCCAGTACTTC. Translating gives CASSQPSETQYF.

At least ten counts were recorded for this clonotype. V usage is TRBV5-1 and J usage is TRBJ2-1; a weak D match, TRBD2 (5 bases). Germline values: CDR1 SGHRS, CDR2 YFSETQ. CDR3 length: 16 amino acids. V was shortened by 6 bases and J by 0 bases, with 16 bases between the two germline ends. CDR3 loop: CASTLTAGVSYNEQFF. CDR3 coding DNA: TGCGCCAGCACCCTGACCGCGGGCGTCTCCTACAATGAGCAGTTCTTC. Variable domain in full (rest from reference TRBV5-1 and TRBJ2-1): KAGVTQTPRYLIKTRGQQVTLSCSPISGHRSVSWYQQTPGQGLQFLFEYFSETQRNKGNFPGRFSGRQFSNSRSEMNVSTLELGDSALYLCASTLTAGVSYNEQFFGPGTRLTVL.

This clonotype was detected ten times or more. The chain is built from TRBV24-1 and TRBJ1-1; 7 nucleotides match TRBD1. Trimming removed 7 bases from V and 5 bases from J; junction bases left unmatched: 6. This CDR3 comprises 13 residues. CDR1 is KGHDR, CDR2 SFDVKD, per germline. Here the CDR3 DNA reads TGTGCCACCAGCGCGACAGGGTATACTGAAGCTTTCTTT. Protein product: CATSATGYTEAFF.

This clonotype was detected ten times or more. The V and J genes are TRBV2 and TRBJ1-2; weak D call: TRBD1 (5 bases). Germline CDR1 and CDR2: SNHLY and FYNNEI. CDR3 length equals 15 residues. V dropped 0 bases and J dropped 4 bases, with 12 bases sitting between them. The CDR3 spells CASSEAREVGYGYTF. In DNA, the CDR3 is TGTGCCAGCAGTGAAGCCAGGGAAGTGGGCTATGGCTACACCTTC.

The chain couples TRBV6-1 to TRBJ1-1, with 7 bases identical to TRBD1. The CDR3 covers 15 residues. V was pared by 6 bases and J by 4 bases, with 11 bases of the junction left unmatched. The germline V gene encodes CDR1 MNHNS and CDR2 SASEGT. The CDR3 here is CASRVDRVGTTEAFF. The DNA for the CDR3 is TGTGCCAGCAGGGTAGACAGGGTTGGTACCACTGAAGCTTTCTTT.

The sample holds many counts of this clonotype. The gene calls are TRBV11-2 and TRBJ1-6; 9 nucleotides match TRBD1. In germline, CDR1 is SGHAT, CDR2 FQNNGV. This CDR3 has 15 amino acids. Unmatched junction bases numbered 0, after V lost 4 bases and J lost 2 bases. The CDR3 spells CASSWDRAYNSPLHF. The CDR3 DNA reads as TGTGCCAGCAGCTGGGACAGGGCCTATAATTCACCCCTCCACTTT.

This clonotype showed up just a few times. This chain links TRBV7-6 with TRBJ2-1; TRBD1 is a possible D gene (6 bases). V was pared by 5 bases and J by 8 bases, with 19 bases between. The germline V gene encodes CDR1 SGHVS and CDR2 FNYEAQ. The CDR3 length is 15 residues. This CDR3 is CASSPRYRQVDEQFF. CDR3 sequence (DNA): TGTGCCAGCAGCCCCCGATATAGACAGGTAGATGAGCAGTTCTTC.

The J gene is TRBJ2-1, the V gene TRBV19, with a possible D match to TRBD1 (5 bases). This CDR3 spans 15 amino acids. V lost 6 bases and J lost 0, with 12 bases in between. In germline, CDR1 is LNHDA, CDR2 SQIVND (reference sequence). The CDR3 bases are TGTGCCAGTAGAAGACAGTATAGCTCCTACAATGAGCAGTTCTTC. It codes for CASRRQYSSYNEQFF. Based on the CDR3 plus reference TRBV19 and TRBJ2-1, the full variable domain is DGGITQSPKYLFRKEGQNVTLSCEQNLNHDAMYWYRQDPGQGLRLIYYSQIVNDFQKGDIAEGYSVSREKKESFPLTVTSAQKNPTAFYLCASRRQYSSYNEQFFGPGTRLTVL.

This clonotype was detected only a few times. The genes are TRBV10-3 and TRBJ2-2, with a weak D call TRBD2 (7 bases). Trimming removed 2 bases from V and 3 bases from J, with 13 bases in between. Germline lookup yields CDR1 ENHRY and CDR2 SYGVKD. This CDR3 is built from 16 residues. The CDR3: CAISEPRGGDTGELFF. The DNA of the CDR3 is TGTGCCATCAGTGAGCCCAGGGGAGGGGACACCGGGGAGCTGTTTTTT.

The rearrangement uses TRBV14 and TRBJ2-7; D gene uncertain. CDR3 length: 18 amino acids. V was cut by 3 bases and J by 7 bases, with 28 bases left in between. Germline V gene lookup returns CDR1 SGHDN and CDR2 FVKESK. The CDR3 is CASSHGASEIPWRWEQYF. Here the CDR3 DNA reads TGTGCCAGCAGCCATGGCGCGAGTGAGATACCCTGGCGGTGGGAGCAGTACTTC.